These 21 T cell receptor beta chains originate from one sample sequenced in a study of T cell responses to AZD1222 COVID-19 vaccine. The method was immunoSEQ multiplex PCR; TCRdb's version includes in-frame clones alone and lacks a portion of them. The table has 110,000 to 150,000 clones, 88% seen once. Sequenced here: peripheral blood, sampled 28 days after the second AZD1222 dose. The receptor source for this set is an adult who received the AZD1222 COVID-19 vaccine.

The J gene is TRBJ1-2, the V gene TRBV24-1; D is uncertain. V was pared by 4 bases and J by 9 bases, with 14 bases between. This CDR3 has 13 residues. The germline gives CDR1 KGHDR, CDR2 SFDVKD. The CDR3 DNA is TGTGCCACCAGTGAACCCAAGGGAATGAGCTACACCTTC. It yields the protein CATSEPKGMSYTF.

The chain uses TRBV11-2 and TRBJ2-7, with 11 bases that match TRBD1. Germline V gene lookup returns CDR1 SGHAT and CDR2 FQNNGV. The CDR3 consists of 15 residues. Unmatched junction bases numbered 9, after V lost 5 bases and J lost 6 bases. CDR3 loop: CASSHRSGTGGEQYF. DNA of the CDR3: TGTGCCAGCAGCCACCGATCCGGGACAGGGGGCGAGCAGTACTTC. The variable domain in full, completed from reference TRBV11-2 and TRBJ2-7, reads EAGVAQSPRYKIIEKRQSVAFWCNPISGHATLYWYQQILGQGPKLLIQFQNNGVVDDSQLPKDRFSAERLKGVDSTLKIQPAKLEDSAVYLCASSHRSGTGGEQYFGPGTRLTVT.

The J gene is TRBJ1-4, the V gene TRBV7-2; D remains ambiguous. CDR1 and CDR2 (germline): SGHTA, FQGNSA. The CDR3 extends over 14 amino acids. V lost 4 bases to trimming and J lost 0 bases, with 6 bases between them. CDR3 sequence reads: CASSYRSTNEKLFF. CDR3 nucleotide sequence: TGTGCCAGCAGCTACAGATCAACTAATGAAAAACTGTTTTTT.

This clone has only a few counts. The CDR3 region has the DNA TGCAGCGTTGAAGTTGGCCAGGGAGTGGGTGGCTACACCTTC. This gives the protein CSVEVGQGVGGYTF. This chain joins TRBV29-1 and TRBJ1-2; perhaps TRBD1 as D (5 bases). The CDR3 totals 14 residues. Germline V gene data show CDR1 as SQVTM and CDR2 as ANQGSEA. V was trimmed by 1 base and J by 7 bases, leaving 16 bases between them.

The chain uses TRBV12-3 or TRBV12-4 and TRBJ1-1, with a possible D match to TRBD1 (5 bases). With 3 bases removed from V and 6 bases from J, the gap between germline ends came to 11 bases. This CDR3 is built from 13 residues. CDR3 sequence: CASSLLGHAEAFF. The CDR3 DNA reads as TGTGCCAGCAGTTTGCTGGGGCACGCTGAAGCTTTCTTT.

The V gene is TRBV11-3, the J gene TRBJ2-1; the D is unclear. The germline V gene has CDR1 SGHNT and CDR2 YENEEA. This CDR3 has 12 residues. V lost 4 bases to trimming and J lost 10 bases, with 11 bases between them. The CDR3, as DNA: TGTGCCAGCAGCTCAAGGATGCGGGAGCAGTTCTTC. Translation gives CASSSRMREQFF.

This rearrangement joins TRBV27 to TRBJ1-1, with 7 bases aligning to TRBD1. J was trimmed by 0 bases and V by 0 bases; bases with no gene match: 4. Germline V lookup: CDR1 MNHEY, CDR2 SMNVEV (reference sequence). CDR3 length: 16 residues. In DNA form, the CDR3 reads TGTGCCAGCAGTTTATCCCCGGGACAGATGAACACTGAAGCTTTCTTT. It codes for CASSLSPGQMNTEAFF.

V is TRBV24-1 and J is TRBJ1-3, with 8 bases identical to TRBD1. The germline CDR1 and CDR2 sequences are KGHDR and SFDVKD. J gave up 0 bases and V 8 bases, and 8 bases lay outside the gene matches. The CDR3 runs to 16 residues. The CDR3 DNA sequence: TGTGCCACCAAACCCCCGGACAGGGCCTCTGGAAACACCATATATTTT. This translates into CATKPPDRASGNTIYF.

The chain uses TRBV29-1 and TRBJ2-3; 7 positions agree with TRBD2. Per germline, CDR1 SQVTM and CDR2 ANQGSEA. The CDR3 is 15 residues long. Germline trimming cut 4 bases from V and 5 bases from J; bases unmatched to any gene: 12. The CDR3 here is CSVVGWAGAVDTQYF. The CDR3 coding sequence is TGCAGCGTTGTGGGTTGGGCGGGAGCGGTAGATACGCAGTATTTT.

The chain combines TRBV27 with TRBJ1-2; 7 bases map to TRBD1. CDR3 length: 13 amino acids. Germline CDR1 reads MNHEY; CDR2 reads SMNVEV (reference sequence). The V segment lost 5 bases and the J segment 7 bases; nucleotides outside the gene matches: 7. The DNA of the CDR3 is TGTGCCAGCAGTGCGACAGGGCTAGGTGGCTACACCTTC. Its translation is CASSATGLGGYTF.

The chain has TRBV7-8 and TRBJ2-2; D ambiguous. The length of the CDR3 is 13 residues. V lost 4 bases and J lost 3, with 6 bases in between. The germline V gene has CDR1 SGHVS and CDR2 FQNEAQ. This chain's CDR3 is CASSWFDTGELFF. The CDR3 DNA follows: TGTGCCAGCAGCTGGTTCGACACCGGGGAGCTGTTTTTT.

The chain carries TRBV19 and TRBJ2-1; D remains unclear. Germline-derived CDR1 and CDR2 are LNHDA and SQIVND (reference sequence). The CDR3 length is 15 residues. Trimming pared 0 bases from V and 4 bases from J, leaving 10 bases between. As DNA, the CDR3 is TGTGCCAGTAGTATAGATCCCGGAGCATACAATGAGCAGTTCTTC. It encodes CASSIDPGAYNEQFF. Full variable domain (remainder filled in from reference TRBV19 and TRBJ2-1): DGGITQSPKYLFRKEGQNVTLSCEQNLNHDAMYWYRQDPGQGLRLIYYSQIVNDFQKGDIAEGYSVSREKKESFPLTVTSAQKNPTAFYLCASSIDPGAYNEQFFGPGTRLTVL.

This chain uses TRBV30 with TRBJ2-2; possible D gene TRBD2, 6 bases. V lost 0 bases, J lost 5 bases, and 10 bases lay in between. The CDR3 contains 14 residues. Germline CDR1 reads GTSNPN; CDR2 reads SVGIG (reference sequence). CDR3 loop: CAWSVLRETGELFF. The CDR3, as DNA: TGTGCCTGGAGTGTTCTACGGGAGACCGGGGAGCTGTTTTTT. Combining the CDR3 with reference TRBV30 and TRBJ2-2 gives the whole variable domain SQTIHQWPATLVQPVGSPLSLECTVEGTSNPNLYWYRQAAGRGLQLLFYSVGIGQISSEVPQNLSASRPQDRQFILSSKKLLLSDSGFYLCAWSVLRETGELFFGEGSRLTVL.

This clone appeared a few times. The genes are TRBV27 and TRBJ2-7; possible D gene TRBD1, 5 bases. Trimming cost V 5 bases and J 2 bases, with 19 bases left between them. From germline, CDR1 is MNHEY and CDR2 SMNVEV (reference sequence). This CDR3 comprises 16 residues. CDR3: CASSLSWGSTPYEQYF. The CDR3 DNA reads as TGTGCCAGCAGTCTCTCTTGGGGCAGCACCCCCTACGAGCAGTACTTC.

The CDR3 DNA reads as TGTGCCAGTAGTATAAGGGCACGGTCCAATCAGCCCCAGCATTTT. Its protein product is CASSIRARSNQPQHF. The chain recombines TRBV19 with TRBJ1-5; D is uncertain. Germline V gene sequence: CDR1 LNHDA, CDR2 SQIVND (reference sequence). The CDR3 is 15 residues long. V was cut by 2 bases and J by 3 bases, with 11 bases left in between.

The CDR3 here is CASSQETLQGDNEKLFF. DNA of the CDR3: TGCGCCAGCAGCCAAGAGACCCTACAGGGGGATAATGAAAAACTGTTTTTT. The V and J genes are TRBV4-3 and TRBJ1-4, with TRBD1 matching over 8 bases. Germline V lookup: CDR1 LGHNA, CDR2 YSLEER. The V segment lost 0 bases and the J segment 4 bases; nucleotides outside the gene matches: 7. This CDR3 has 17 amino acids.

The CDR3: CASSLPPNQPQHF. The CDR3 DNA follows: TGTGCCAGCAGTTTACCCCCCAATCAGCCCCAGCATTTT. This chain joins TRBV12-3 or TRBV12-4 and TRBJ1-5, with D uncertain. Trimming pared 2 bases from V and 3 bases from J, leaving 5 bases between. The CDR3 covers 13 residues.

V usage is TRBV12-3 or TRBV12-4 and J usage is TRBJ1-3; D uncertain. The CDR3 has 13 residues. Trimming left V 5 bases short and J 0 bases short, with 5 bases between. The CDR3 DNA is TGTGCCAGCAGTCCCCACTCTGGAAACACCATATATTTT. Translation: CASSPHSGNTIYF.

This chain joins TRBV19 and TRBJ2-3, with D unresolved. The CDR3 runs 12 residues. The V gene's germline CDR1 is LNHDA and CDR2 SQIVND (reference sequence). Trimming pared 5 bases from V and 4 bases from J, leaving 7 bases between. CDR3 protein: CASSPTPDTQYF. In DNA form, the CDR3 reads TGTGCCAGTAGTCCTACCCCAGATACGCAGTATTTT.

The rearrangement joins TRBV7-9 to TRBJ1-2; D gene unclear. With 4 bases removed from V and 8 bases from J, the gap between germline ends came to 8 bases. This CDR3 contains 11 residues. The V gene's germline CDR1 is SEHNR and CDR2 FQNEAQ (reference sequence). The CDR3 sequence is CASSSEVGYTF. DNA of the CDR3: TGTGCCAGCAGCTCGGAGGTGGGCTACACCTTC.

The V gene is TRBV7-9, the J gene TRBJ1-2; D is unresolved. The germline CDR1 and CDR2 sequences are SEHNR and FQNEAQ (reference sequence). Trimming stripped 5 bases from V and 5 bases from J, with 24 bases between. The CDR3 runs to 17 residues. The chain's CDR3 is CASSPSLDSYPLYGYTF. The CDR3 DNA sequence: TGTGCCAGCAGCCCTTCCCTGGACTCCTACCCCCTTTATGGCTACACCTTC.